The clone carrying this T cell receptor beta chain has a single count. This sample was taken from a study of blood T cell repertoires in COVID-19. Overall study: COVID-19 samples from acute and convalescent phases originated in the United States, Italy and Spain.

Cohort 3 recovered donors had two negative PCRs, clearance, or symptom resolution. The authors' processing: How many nucleated cells were present was estimated from reference gene primer amplification. Here immunoSEQ multiplex PCR was the method, and the copy in TCRdb shows in-frame clones only, minus some. That table supplies the V and J calls and clone size; D and trimming were determined from the DNA. Of about 270,000 clones listed, 88% are singletons. The TCR originated in a woman in her 50s who had recovered from COVID-19. Source material: PBMCs or T cells enriched from blood (not recorded which).

CDR3: CASSVDWAHNYGYTF. Written as DNA, the CDR3 is TGTGCCAGCAGCGTCGATTGGGCCCACAACTATGGCTACACCTTC. V and J are TRBV5-6 and TRBJ1-2; D remains unclear. Per germline, CDR1 SGHDT and CDR2 YYEEEE. With 4 bases removed from V and 2 bases from J, the gap between germline ends came to 15 bases. CDR3 length: 15 amino acids.